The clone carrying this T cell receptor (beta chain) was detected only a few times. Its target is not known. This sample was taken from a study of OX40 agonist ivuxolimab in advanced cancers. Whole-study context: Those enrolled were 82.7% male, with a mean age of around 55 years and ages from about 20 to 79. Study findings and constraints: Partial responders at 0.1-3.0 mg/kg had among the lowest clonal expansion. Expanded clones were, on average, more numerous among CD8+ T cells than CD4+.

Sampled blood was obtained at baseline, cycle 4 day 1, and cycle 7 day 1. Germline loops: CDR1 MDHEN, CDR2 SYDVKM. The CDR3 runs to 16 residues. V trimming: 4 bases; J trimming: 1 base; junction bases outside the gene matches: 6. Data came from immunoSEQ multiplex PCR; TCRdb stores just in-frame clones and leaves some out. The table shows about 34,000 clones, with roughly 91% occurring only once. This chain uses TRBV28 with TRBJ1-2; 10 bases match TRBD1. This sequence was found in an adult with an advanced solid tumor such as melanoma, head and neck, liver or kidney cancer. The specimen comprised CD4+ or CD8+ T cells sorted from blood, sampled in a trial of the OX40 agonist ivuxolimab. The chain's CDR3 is CASSSYGTGDNYGYTF. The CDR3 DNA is TGTGCCAGCAGTTCATACGGGACAGGGGATAACTATGGCTACACCTTC.